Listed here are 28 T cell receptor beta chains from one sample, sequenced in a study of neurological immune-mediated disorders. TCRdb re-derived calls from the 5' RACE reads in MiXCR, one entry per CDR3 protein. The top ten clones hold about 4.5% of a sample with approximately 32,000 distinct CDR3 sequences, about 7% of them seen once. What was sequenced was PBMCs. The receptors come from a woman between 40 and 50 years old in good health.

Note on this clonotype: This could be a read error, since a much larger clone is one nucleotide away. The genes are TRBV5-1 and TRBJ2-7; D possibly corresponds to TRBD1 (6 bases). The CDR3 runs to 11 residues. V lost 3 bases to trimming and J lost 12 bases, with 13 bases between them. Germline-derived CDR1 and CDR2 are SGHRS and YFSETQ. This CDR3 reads CASSSPGELYF. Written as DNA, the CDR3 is TGCGCCAGCAGCTCCCCAGGGGAACTGTACTTC.

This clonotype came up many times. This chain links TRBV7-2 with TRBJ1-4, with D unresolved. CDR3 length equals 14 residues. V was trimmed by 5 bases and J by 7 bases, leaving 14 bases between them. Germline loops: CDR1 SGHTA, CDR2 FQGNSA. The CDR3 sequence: CASSNRAAPEKLFF. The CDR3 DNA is TGTGCCAGCAGCAACCGGGCGGCCCCTGAAAAACTGTTTTTT.

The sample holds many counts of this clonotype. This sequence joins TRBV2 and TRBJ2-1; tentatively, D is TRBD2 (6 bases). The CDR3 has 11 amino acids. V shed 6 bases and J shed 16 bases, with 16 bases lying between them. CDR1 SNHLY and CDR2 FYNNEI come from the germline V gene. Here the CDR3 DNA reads TGTGCCAGCAGGGTGGGGACTCGGCCATTCTTC. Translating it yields CASRVGTRPFF.

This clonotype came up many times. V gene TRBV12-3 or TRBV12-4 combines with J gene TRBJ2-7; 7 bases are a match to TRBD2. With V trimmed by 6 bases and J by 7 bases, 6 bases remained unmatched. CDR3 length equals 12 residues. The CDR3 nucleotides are TGTGCCAGCAGGGTAGGACTAGGAGAGCAGTACGTC. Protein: CASRVGLGEQYV.

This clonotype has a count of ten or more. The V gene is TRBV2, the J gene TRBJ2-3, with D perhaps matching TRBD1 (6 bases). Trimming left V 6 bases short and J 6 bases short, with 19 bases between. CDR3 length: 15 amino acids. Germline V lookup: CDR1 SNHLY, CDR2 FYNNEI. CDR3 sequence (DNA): TGTGCCAGCAGCCGGGACCCTCAAAGGGGGGATACGCAGTATTTT. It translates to CASSRDPQRGDTQYF.

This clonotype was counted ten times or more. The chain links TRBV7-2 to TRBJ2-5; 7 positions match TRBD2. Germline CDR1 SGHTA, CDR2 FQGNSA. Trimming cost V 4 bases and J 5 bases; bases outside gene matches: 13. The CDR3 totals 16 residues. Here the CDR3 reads CASSSSLAGGRETQYF. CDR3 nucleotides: TGTGCCAGCAGCTCCTCATTAGCGGGTGGTAGGGAGACCCAGTACTTC.

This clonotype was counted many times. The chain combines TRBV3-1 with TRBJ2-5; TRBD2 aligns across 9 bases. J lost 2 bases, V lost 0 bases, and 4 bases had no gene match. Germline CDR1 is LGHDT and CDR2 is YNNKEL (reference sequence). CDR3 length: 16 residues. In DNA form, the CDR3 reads TGTGCCAGCAGCCAAGATCCTAGCGGGGCGCAAGAGACCCAGTACTTC. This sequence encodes CASSQDPSGAQETQYF.

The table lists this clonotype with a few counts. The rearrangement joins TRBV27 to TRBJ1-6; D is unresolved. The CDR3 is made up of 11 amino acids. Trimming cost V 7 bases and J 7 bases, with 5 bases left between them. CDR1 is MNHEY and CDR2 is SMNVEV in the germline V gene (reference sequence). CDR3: CASKGNSPLHF. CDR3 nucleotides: TGTGCCAGCAAGGGCAATTCACCCCTCCACTTT.

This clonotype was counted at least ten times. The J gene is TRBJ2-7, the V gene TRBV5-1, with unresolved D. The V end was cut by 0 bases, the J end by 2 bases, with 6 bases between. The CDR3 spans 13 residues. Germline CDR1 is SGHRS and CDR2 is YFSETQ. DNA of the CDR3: TGCGCCAGCAGCTTGGAAATGACCTACGAGCAGTACTTC. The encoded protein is CASSLEMTYEQYF.

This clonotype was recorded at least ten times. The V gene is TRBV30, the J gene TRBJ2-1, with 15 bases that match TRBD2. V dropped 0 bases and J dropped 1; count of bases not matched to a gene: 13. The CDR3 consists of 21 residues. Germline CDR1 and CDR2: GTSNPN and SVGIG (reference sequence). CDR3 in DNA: TGTGCCTGGAGTGTACATTTTGGGACTAGCGGGGGGCGGGATTCCTACAATGAGCAGTTCTTC. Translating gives CAWSVHFGTSGGRDSYNEQFF.

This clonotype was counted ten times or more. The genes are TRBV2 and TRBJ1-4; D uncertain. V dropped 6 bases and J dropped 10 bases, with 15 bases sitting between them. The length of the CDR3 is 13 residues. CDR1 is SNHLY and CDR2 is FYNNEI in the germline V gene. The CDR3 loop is CASSELTIGKLFF. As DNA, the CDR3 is TGTGCCAGCAGCGAGTTAACCATTGGAAAACTGTTTTTT.

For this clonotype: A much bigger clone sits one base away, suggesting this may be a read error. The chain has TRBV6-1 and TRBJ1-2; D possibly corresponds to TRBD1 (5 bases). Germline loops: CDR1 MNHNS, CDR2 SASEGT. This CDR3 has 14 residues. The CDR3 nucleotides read TGTGCCAGCAGTGTCGAGGGGCGGTACTATGGCGACACCTTC. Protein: CASSVEGRYYGDTF.

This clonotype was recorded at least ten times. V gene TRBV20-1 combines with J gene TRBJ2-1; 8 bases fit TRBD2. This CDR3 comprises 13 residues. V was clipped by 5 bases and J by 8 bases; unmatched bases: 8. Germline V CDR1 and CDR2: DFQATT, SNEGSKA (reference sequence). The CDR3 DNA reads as TGCAGTGCTCCGGGGGGGGGGTTGTATGAGCAGTTCTTC. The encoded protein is CSAPGGGLYEQFF.

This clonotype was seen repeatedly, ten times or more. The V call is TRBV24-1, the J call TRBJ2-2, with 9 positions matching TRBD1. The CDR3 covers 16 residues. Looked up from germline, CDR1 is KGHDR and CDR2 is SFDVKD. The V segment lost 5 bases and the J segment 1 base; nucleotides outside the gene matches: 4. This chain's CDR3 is CATSGLTGGNTGELFF. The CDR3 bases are TGTGCCACCAGTGGCTTGACAGGGGGGAACACCGGGGAGCTGTTTTTT.

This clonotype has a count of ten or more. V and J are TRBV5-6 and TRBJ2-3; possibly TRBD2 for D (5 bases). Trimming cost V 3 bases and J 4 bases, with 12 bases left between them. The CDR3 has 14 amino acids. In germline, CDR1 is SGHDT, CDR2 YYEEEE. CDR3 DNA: TGTGCCAGCAGCTACGGGAACGGCGCAGATACGCAGTATTTT. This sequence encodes CASSYGNGADTQYF.

CDR3 residues: CASSQRSAKNIQYF. The CDR3 DNA is TGTGCCAGCAGCCAACGTTCGGCCAAAAACATTCAGTACTTC. This chain links TRBV4-2 with TRBJ2-4; D gene ambiguous. This CDR3 is built from 14 residues. Germline V CDR1 and CDR2: LGHNA, YNFKEQ. Trimming removed 2 bases at V and 1 base at J, with 6 bases between.

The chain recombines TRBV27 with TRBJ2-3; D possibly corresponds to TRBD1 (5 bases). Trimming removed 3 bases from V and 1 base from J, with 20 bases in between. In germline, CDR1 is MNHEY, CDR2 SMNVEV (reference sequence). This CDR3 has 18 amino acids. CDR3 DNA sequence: TGTGCCAGCAGTTTTGGGGCAAGTACGGCAGAGCGCACAGATACGCAGTATTTT. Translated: CASSFGASTAERTDTQYF.

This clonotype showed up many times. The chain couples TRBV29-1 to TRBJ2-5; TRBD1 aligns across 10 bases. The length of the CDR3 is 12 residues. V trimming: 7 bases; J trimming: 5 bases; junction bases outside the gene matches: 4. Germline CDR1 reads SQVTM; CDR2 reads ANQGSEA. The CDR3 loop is CSAWTGGETQYF. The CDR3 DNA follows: TGCAGCGCCTGGACAGGGGGTGAGACCCAGTACTTC.

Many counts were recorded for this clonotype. CDR3 in amino acids: CASSSGDYGYTF. In DNA form, the CDR3 reads TGTGCCAGCAGTTCCGGTGACTATGGCTACACCTTC. The chain joins TRBV5-6 to TRBJ1-2; D unclear. The CDR3 is 12 amino acids. V was trimmed by 5 bases and J by 3 bases, leaving 8 bases between them. Germline V gene sequence: CDR1 SGHDT, CDR2 YYEEEE.

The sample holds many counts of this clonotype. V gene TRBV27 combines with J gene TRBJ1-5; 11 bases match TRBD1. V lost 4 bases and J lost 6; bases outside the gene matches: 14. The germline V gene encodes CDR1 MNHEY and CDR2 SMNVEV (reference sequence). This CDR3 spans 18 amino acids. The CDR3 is CASSSWRVAGTGGQPQHF. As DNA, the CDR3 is TGTGCCAGCAGTTCCTGGCGGGTAGCGGGGACAGGGGGTCAGCCCCAGCATTTT.

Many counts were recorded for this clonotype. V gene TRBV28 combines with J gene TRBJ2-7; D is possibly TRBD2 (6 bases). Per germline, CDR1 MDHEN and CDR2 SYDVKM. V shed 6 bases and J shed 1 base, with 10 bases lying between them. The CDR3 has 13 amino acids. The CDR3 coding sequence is TGTGCCAGCAGGGGGACTCGGTCCTACGAGCAGTACTTC. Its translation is CASRGTRSYEQYF.

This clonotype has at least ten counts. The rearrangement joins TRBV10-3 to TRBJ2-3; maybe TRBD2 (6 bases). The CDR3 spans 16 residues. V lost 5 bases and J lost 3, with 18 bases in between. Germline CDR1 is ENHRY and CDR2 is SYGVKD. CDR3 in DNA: TGTGCCATCAGTCCCTTTGGTAGTGGGGGGACAGATACGCAGTATTTT. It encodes CAISPFGSGGTDTQYF.

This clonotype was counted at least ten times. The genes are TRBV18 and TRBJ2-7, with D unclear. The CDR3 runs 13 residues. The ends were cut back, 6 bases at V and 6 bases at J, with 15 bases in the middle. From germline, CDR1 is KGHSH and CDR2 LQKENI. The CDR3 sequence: CASSPVTAGEQYV. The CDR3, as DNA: TGTGCCAGCTCTCCAGTCACAGCTGGCGAGCAGTACGTC.

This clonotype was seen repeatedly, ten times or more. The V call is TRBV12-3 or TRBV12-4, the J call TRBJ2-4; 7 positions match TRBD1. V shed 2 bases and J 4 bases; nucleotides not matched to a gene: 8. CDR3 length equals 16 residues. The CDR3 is CASSLSRAGGKNIQYF. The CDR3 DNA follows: TGTGCCAGCAGTTTATCCCGCGCAGGGGGTAAAAACATTCAGTACTTC.

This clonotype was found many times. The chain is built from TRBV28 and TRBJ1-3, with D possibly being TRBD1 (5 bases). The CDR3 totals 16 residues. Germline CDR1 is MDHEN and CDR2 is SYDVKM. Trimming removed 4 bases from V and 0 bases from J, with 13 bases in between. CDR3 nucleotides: TGTGCCAGCAGTTCGGACGGGGGACCCTCTGGAAACACCATATATTTT. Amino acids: CASSSDGGPSGNTIYF.

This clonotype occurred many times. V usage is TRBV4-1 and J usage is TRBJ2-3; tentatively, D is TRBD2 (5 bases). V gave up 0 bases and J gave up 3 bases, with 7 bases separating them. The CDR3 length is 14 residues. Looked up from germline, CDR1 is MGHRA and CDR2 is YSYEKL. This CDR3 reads CASSQDRETDTQYF. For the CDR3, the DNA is TGCGCCAGCAGCCAAGATAGGGAGACAGATACGCAGTATTTT.

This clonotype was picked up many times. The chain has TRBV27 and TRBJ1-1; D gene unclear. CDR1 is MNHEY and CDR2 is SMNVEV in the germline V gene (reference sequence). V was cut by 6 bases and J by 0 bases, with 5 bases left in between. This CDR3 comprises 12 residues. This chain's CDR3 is CASRTLNTEAFF. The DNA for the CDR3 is TGTGCCAGCAGGACTTTGAACACTGAAGCTTTCTTT.

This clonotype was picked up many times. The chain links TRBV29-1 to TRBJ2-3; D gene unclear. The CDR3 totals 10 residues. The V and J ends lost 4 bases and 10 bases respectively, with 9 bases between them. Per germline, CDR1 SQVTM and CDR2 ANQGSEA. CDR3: CSVVWRSQYF. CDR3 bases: TGCAGCGTTGTATGGCGTTCGCAGTATTTT.